The 19 T cell receptor beta chains listed next were all sequenced from one sample in a study of blood T cell repertoires in COVID-19. Libraries were prepared by immunoSEQ multiplex PCR; TCRdb keeps only in-frame clonotypes and omits some of them. The sample includes over 85,000 clones, about 90% of them seen just once. The sequenced sample was peripheral blood. Source of these receptors: a man over 45 with active COVID-19.

The chain joins TRBV7-8 to TRBJ2-2; D not resolved. CDR1 and CDR2 from the germline V gene are SGHVS and FQNEAQ. This CDR3 has 12 amino acids. The V and J ends lost 1 base and 7 bases respectively, with 4 bases between them. The DNA of the CDR3 is TGTGCCAGCAGCTTAGGGAGCGGGGAGCTGTTTTTT. It is translated as CASSLGSGELFF.

CDR3 nucleotide sequence: TGTGCCAGCAGCCAAGAAGGGGGATGGAACACTGAAGCTTTCTTT. Translating gives CASSQEGGWNTEAFF. The V gene is TRBV14, the J gene TRBJ1-1; tentative D call: TRBD1 (6 bases). Trimming cost V 0 bases and J 1 base, with 9 bases left between them. The germline gives CDR1 SGHDN, CDR2 FVKESK. This CDR3 is 15 amino acids long. The full variable domain, with the rest looked up from reference TRBV14 and TRBJ1-1, is EAGVTQFPSHSVIEKGQTVTLRCDPISGHDNLYWYRRVMGKEIKFLLHFVKESKQDESGMPNNRFLAERTGGTYSTLKVQPAELEDSGVYFCASSQEGGWNTEAFFGQGTRLTVV.

V gene TRBV7-9 combines with J gene TRBJ2-5, with 7 bases aligning to TRBD1. The CDR3 sequence is 15 residues long. Germline loops: CDR1 SEHNR, CDR2 FQNEAQ (reference sequence). The trim removed 5 bases at V and 5 bases at J, leaving 11 bases unmatched. The CDR3: CASSPKRRQGETQYF. The CDR3 DNA sequence: TGTGCCAGCAGCCCCAAAAGGCGACAGGGTGAGACCCAGTACTTC.

J is TRBJ2-2 and V is TRBV30; no clear D. The CDR3 runs to 11 residues. V was trimmed by 4 bases and J by 5 bases, leaving 5 bases between them. Germline assignment: CDR1 GTSNPN and CDR2 SVGIG (reference sequence). The CDR3: CAWTQTGELFF. CDR3 bases: TGTGCCTGGACCCAGACCGGGGAGCTGTTTTTT.

V usage is TRBV7-6 and J usage is TRBJ2-1; unclear D gene. Trimming cost V 4 bases and J 0 bases, with 10 bases left between them. CDR1 SGHVS and CDR2 FNYEAQ come from the germline V gene. The CDR3 runs to 15 residues. CDR3 region: CASSSRSRSYNEQFF. As DNA, the CDR3 is TGTGCCAGCAGCTCTCGAAGCCGCTCCTACAATGAGCAGTTCTTC.

The V and J genes are TRBV25-1 and TRBJ2-1; D is possibly TRBD1 (5 bases). Deletions cut 5 bases from V and 7 bases from J, with 18 bases between. CDR1 MGHDK and CDR2 SYGVNS come from the germline V gene. The CDR3 length is 15 residues. CDR3: CASSSRQSQVNEQFF. For the CDR3, the DNA is TGTGCCAGCAGTTCCAGACAGAGCCAGGTGAATGAGCAGTTCTTC.

J is TRBJ1-5 and V is TRBV12-5; 7 nucleotides line up with TRBD1. The CDR3 length is 14 residues. V trimming: 6 bases; J trimming: 5 bases; junction bases outside the gene matches: 7. Germline CDR1 reads LGHNT; CDR2 reads FRNRAP. CDR3 nucleotides: TGTGCTAGTGGCCAGGGACAGAGGGATCAGCCCCAGCATTTT. Translating gives CASGQGQRDQPQHF. The whole variable domain, filled in from reference TRBV12-5 and TRBJ1-5, reads DARVTQTPRHKVTEMGQEVTMRCQPILGHNTVFWYRQTMMQGLELLAYFRNRAPLDDSGMPKDRFSAEMPDATLATLKIQPSEPRDSAVYFCASGQGQRDQPQHFGDGTRLSIL.

This rearrangement joins TRBV7-9 to TRBJ2-1, with 9 bases lining up with TRBD1. The ends lost 4 bases at V and 7 bases at J; junction bases unmatched: 8. The CDR3 extends over 15 amino acids. In germline, CDR1 is SEHNR, CDR2 FQNEAQ (reference sequence). The CDR3, as DNA: TGTGCCAGCAGCTCTGACAGGGGGAAAATAAATGAGCAGTTCTTC. The encoded protein is CASSSDRGKINEQFF.

The rearrangement links TRBV2 to TRBJ1-6; D uncertain. Germline loops: CDR1 SNHLY, CDR2 FYNNEI. Trimming took 8 bases from V and 5 from J, leaving 13 bases between them. The CDR3 runs to 14 residues. This chain's CDR3 is CASYTGSDNSPLHF. CDR3 coding DNA: TGTGCCAGCTACACGGGGTCGGATAATTCACCCCTCCACTTT.

This rearrangement joins TRBV7-2 to TRBJ1-5, with TRBD1 matching over 7 bases. The trim removed 5 bases at V and 7 bases at J, leaving 17 bases unmatched. Germline V lookup: CDR1 SGHTA, CDR2 FQGNSA. CDR3 length equals 17 residues. CDR3 coding DNA: TGTGCCAGCAGCGTGAGCTACCTGGACAGGAGGGAACAGCCCCAGCATTTT. Protein: CASSVSYLDRREQPQHF.

In this sample, this clone turned up once. The rearrangement links TRBV4-3 to TRBJ2-5, with D tentatively TRBD2 (7 bases). CDR3 size: 16 residues. Germline values: CDR1 LGHNA, CDR2 YSLEER. V lost 1 base and J 5 bases, leaving 17 bases between the germline ends. CDR3 coding DNA: TGCGCCAGCAGCCAAGCCTTAGGGGGGGGCCGGGAGACCCAGTACTTC. Translated, it gives CASSQALGGGRETQYF.

The chain couples TRBV30 to TRBJ1-2, with 10 bases lining up with TRBD1. The CDR3 is 14 residues long. J lost 12 bases, V lost 4 bases, and 14 bases had no gene match. Looked up from germline, CDR1 is GTSNPN and CDR2 is SVGIG (reference sequence). The CDR3 coding sequence is TGTGCCTGGACCCACCCTGAGACAGGGGGCGGGGACACCTTC. It yields the protein CAWTHPETGGGDTF.

This clone was observed a single time. The chain recombines TRBV7-9 with TRBJ1-3, with 10 bases identical to TRBD1. The CDR3 consists of 16 residues. Germline trimming cut 5 bases from V and 4 bases from J; bases unmatched to any gene: 8. CDR1 is SEHNR, CDR2 FQNEAQ, per germline (reference sequence). Here the CDR3 reads CASSPRGQGKGNTIYF. The CDR3 coding sequence is TGTGCCAGCAGCCCTAGGGGACAGGGGAAAGGAAACACCATATATTTT.

In its sample, this clone was seen once. The rearrangement links TRBV3-1 (or the pseudogene TRBV3-2) to TRBJ2-3; TRBD2 agrees at 7 bases. The CDR3 is 15 residues long. The germline V gene has CDR1 LGHDT and CDR2 YNNKEL (reference sequence). With V trimmed by 3 bases and J by 0 bases, 3 bases remained unmatched. CDR3 nucleotide sequence: TGTGCCAGCAGCCACAGCGGGGATAGCACAGATACGCAGTATTTT. It yields the protein CASSHSGDSTDTQYF.

Here the CDR3 reads CASSPEGDQPQHF. The CDR3 nucleotides read TGTGCCAGCAGCCCCGAGGGGGATCAGCCCCAGCATTTT. The chain recombines TRBV12-3 or TRBV12-4 with TRBJ1-5, with D perhaps TRBD1 (6 bases). V dropped 6 bases and J dropped 5 bases, with 11 bases sitting between them. This CDR3 contains 13 residues.

The gene calls are TRBV5-4 and TRBJ1-2; D remains unclear. The CDR3 extends over 13 amino acids. V lost 0 bases, J lost 7 bases, and 10 bases lay in between. The germline CDR1 and CDR2 sequences are SGHNT and YYREEE (reference sequence). As DNA, the CDR3 is TGTGCCAGCAGCTTGGGGGCTCCGGCTGGCTACACCTTC. Translating it yields CASSLGAPAGYTF.

V gene TRBV5-1 combines with J gene TRBJ1-1; TRBD1 matches at 7 bases. CDR3 length: 13 residues. Germline V gene lookup returns CDR1 SGHRS and CDR2 YFSETQ. V was clipped by 8 bases and J by 0 bases; unmatched bases: 4. Here the CDR3 reads CASVGQMNTEAFF. The CDR3 DNA sequence: TGCGCCAGTGTGGGACAGATGAACACTGAAGCTTTCTTT.

The J gene is TRBJ1-2, the V gene TRBV12-5; D perhaps matches TRBD1 (5 bases). This CDR3 region has 13 residues. CDR1 and CDR2 (germline): LGHNT, FRNRAP. Between the trimmed V and J ends, which lost 1 base and 7 bases, there was a span of 10 bases. CDR3 amino acids: CASGLGGTFGYTF. CDR3 nucleotide sequence: TGTGCTAGTGGTTTGGGCGGGACTTTTGGCTACACCTTC.

The rearrangement uses TRBV9 and TRBJ2-1; 7 nucleotides agree with TRBD2. This CDR3 is built from 14 residues. CDR1 is SGDLS, CDR2 YYNGEE, per germline. The V segment lost 0 bases and the J segment 7 bases; nucleotides outside the gene matches: 4. The CDR3 coding sequence is TGTGCCAGCAGCGTAGGGGAGGGGCGTAATGAGCAGTTCTTC. Translating it yields CASSVGEGRNEQFF.